This T cell receptor beta chain was recovered during a study of cytomegalovirus exposure and HLA in healthy donors. Overall study: Of several hundred genotyped donors, 80% to 85% grouped in the Caucasian-associated ancestry cluster. Study conclusions and caveats: Some V segments (TRBV6-2 and TRBV6-3 among them) were excluded as indistinguishable.

PCR involved 60 Vbeta and 13 Jbeta primers. The method was immunoSEQ multiplex PCR; TCRdb's version includes in-frame clones alone and lacks a portion of them. The data show approximately 150,000 clones, with 65% to 70% seen just once and over 9.5% held by the top ten. V lost 2 bases and J 2 bases, leaving 5 bases between the germline ends. This CDR3 has 13 amino acids. From germline, CDR1 is SEHNR and CDR2 FQNEAQ (reference sequence). To note about this clone: Its antigen is unknown.

This clonotype was sampled from a man under 40 in good health and CMV-seropositive. The V call is TRBV7-9, the J call TRBJ2-3, with D hard to call. The sample comprised PBMCs. The CDR3 DNA reads TGTGCCAGCAGCTTACCCTACACAGATACGCAGTATTTT. Amino acid sequence: CASSLPYTDTQYF. Using reference TRBV7-9 and TRBJ2-3 for the parts outside the CDR3, the full variable domain is DTGVSQNPRHKITKRGQNVTFRCDPISEHNRLYWYRQTLGQGPEFLTYFQNEAQLEKSRLLSDRFSAERPKGSFSTLEIQRTEQGDSAMYLCASSLPYTDTQYFGPGTRLTVL.